This T cell receptor (beta chain) was identified in a study of neurological immune-mediated disorders. With 10-nucleotide random UMIs included, cDNA was synthesized by 5'RACE. TCRdb fed the 5' RACE reads into MiXCR, producing one record per CDR3 protein. This table holds some 41,000 distinct CDR3 sequences, about 14% found once. This clonotype was found many times. The V and J ends lost 4 bases and 3 bases respectively, with 9 bases between them. CDR1 LGHNA and CDR2 YNFKEQ come from the germline V gene. The CDR3 contains 13 residues. This chain joins TRBV4-2 and TRBJ1-2; weak D call: TRBD1 (6 bases). What was sequenced was CD4+ T cells from blood. This sequence originates from a woman aged 60 to 75 with HTLV-1-associated myelopathy (HAM/TSP). CDR3 region: CASSPEGDYGYTF. The DNA of the CDR3 is TGTGCCAGCAGCCCGGAGGGGGACTATGGCTACACCTTC.